This T cell receptor beta chain was recovered during a study of blood T cell repertoires in COVID-19. Study-level information: There were acute and convalescent COVID-19 samples, and they came from the United States, Italy and Spain. PBMCs, B-cell-depleted T cells, or T cells were the source of the cDNA or gDNA that made up the material.

Germline lookup yields CDR1 PRHDT and CDR2 FYEKMQ (reference sequence). CDR3 length equals 15 residues. V was cut by 5 bases and J by 0 bases, with 11 bases left in between. Assay: immunoSEQ multiplex PCR; the TCRdb copy retains only in-frame clones and omits some. This table has tens of thousands of clones, about 72% appearing once. Membership in each cohort depended on participant-reported clinical history. The TCR sequence derives from a woman between 45 and 65 years old with acute COVID-19. The chain uses TRBV13 and TRBJ2-1; a possible D gene is TRBD2 (6 bases). Sequenced input: PBMCs or T cells enriched from blood (not recorded which). The CDR3 reads CASSRDSSSYNEQFF. CDR3 DNA: TGTGCCAGCAGCAGGGACTCGAGCTCCTACAATGAGCAGTTCTTC. Based on the CDR3 plus reference TRBV13 and TRBJ2-1, the full variable domain is AAGVIQSPRHLIKEKRETATLKCYPIPRHDTVYWYQQGPGQDPQFLISFYEKMQSDKGSIPDRFSAQQFSDYHSELNMSSLELGDSALYFCASSRDSSSYNEQFFGPGTRLTVL.